This section outlines one T cell receptor (beta chain) sequence together with its context. The table came from immunoSEQ multiplex PCR; TCRdb's copy has only in-frame clones and leaves some out. The table shows approximately 660,000 clones, with roughly 90% occurring only once. These data are taken from a study of shared T cell receptors in the human thymus. V was shortened by 3 bases and J by 4 bases, with 18 bases between the two germline ends. CDR1 is LGHNT and CDR2 is FRNRAP in the germline V gene. The CDR3 consists of 16 residues. These data were also reused for a study on human thymus T cells. That work states: Thymic material originated from resections removed in the course of corrective heart surgery. There appeared to be biased usage of V and J genes in thymic and blood repertoires. Among unrelated individuals, related research reported thymic repertoires that overlapped highly.

This clonotype was obtained from a boy under two years old with a congenital heart defect. The sequenced sample consisted of thymocytes. The chain employs TRBV12-5 and TRBJ1-1; maybe TRBD1 (6 bases). The CDR3 loop is CASGFAPGGGPTEAFF. CDR3 DNA sequence: TGTGCTAGTGGTTTCGCCCCCGGCGGGGGGCCCACTGAAGCTTTCTTT. Full variable domain (rest looked up from reference TRBV12-5 and TRBJ1-1): DARVTQTPRHKVTEMGQEVTMRCQPILGHNTVFWYRQTMMQGLELLAYFRNRAPLDDSGMPKDRFSAEMPDATLATLKIQPSEPRDSAVYFCASGFAPGGGPTEAFFGQGTRLTVV.